What follows describes a single T cell receptor beta chain. No antigen is known for it. This CDR3 comprises 12 residues. This sample was taken from a study of cytomegalovirus exposure and HLA in healthy donors. Regarding the study as a whole: Within an earlier analysis, most TCR beta V segments proved productive either about 87% or about 30% of the time. Most subjects' HLA-A and HLA-B alleles were reportedly predicted from TCR beta sequences. TRBV6-2, TRBV6-3 and other indistinguishable V segments were excluded.

It was with 60 Vbeta and 13 Jbeta primers that the PCR ran. Here immunoSEQ multiplex PCR was the method, and the copy in TCRdb shows in-frame clones only, minus some. Of under 200,000 clones listed, around 80% are singletons. The origin of this receptor is a woman in her thirties or forties in good health and CMV-seropositive. The chain combines TRBV21-1 with TRBJ1-5. TRBV21-1 is designated a pseudogene. The sample consisted of PBMCs. The chain's CDR3 is CASSTSDQPQHF. The CDR3 coding sequence is TGTGCCAGCAGCACGAGTGATCAGCCCCAGCATTTT.